This TCR beta chain was obtained from a study of vaccination effects on CD4 cells after COVID-19 (dated by TCRdb to between 2021 and 2022). A note on the overall study: Across the study, the median time from the second dose to post-vaccine sampling was 72 days (range 14 to 241). SARS-CoV-2 spike-specific CD4+ TCR repertoires were compared before and after mRNA vaccination in COVID-19 convalescent patients and in infection-naive vaccine recipients. Altogether, 10 COVID-19 convalescent patients and several SARS-CoV-2-naive healthy vaccine recipients made up the full study. Cultures from other donors in the study were sequenced using the Oncomine TCR Beta short-read assay on an Illumina iSeq 100. General conclusions and limits of the study: The study was limited by a small number of convalescent patients and lacked early post-infection timepoints. At late post-vaccination timepoints, both infection-induced and vaccine-induced clones showed marked clonal contraction, consistent with waning T cell responses. In healthy vaccine recipients, vaccine-induced clones were almost all SARS-CoV-2 mono-reactive, with only 1 of 255 being cross-reactive with common cold coronaviruses.

The library was produced with the immunoSEQ multiplex PCR assay. DNA from the CD4+ T cells that had been cultured and isolated underwent TCR beta CDR3 sequencing. From the authors' description of their analysis: The analysis removed non-productive TCR sequences, trimmed reads to the CDR3 region, and retained only CDR3s that were 7 or more amino acids long. The MANAFEST web app was used to identify antigen-specific clonotypes by comparing expansion in peptide wells with expansion in reference cultures. To count as positive, a clone had to show expansion at FDR<0.05 compared with the reference and with all other wells, an odds ratio above 5, and a frequency above 0.1% in two replicate wells. Clonotypes significantly expanded in SARS-CoV-2 spike wells and in at least one common cold coronavirus spike condition were defined as cross-reactive. CDR3 similarity was assessed by Levenshtein distance with the stringdist R package, and unrooted trees were built with ape in R 3.6.1. TCRdb holds this immuneACCESS table with in-frame rearrangements only. Some clones are missing; in checked studies, unresolved V genes explain under half, and the rest has no known cause. V and J calls and clone size come straight from that table; D and trimming were deduced from the DNA. The sample data list about 28,000 clones, and less than 85% of these were observed just once. 10% to 13% of the sample goes to the ten largest clones.

In the ViraFEST assay, PBMC were stimulated with viral peptide pools, and antigen-specific CD4+ T cell clonotypes were then identified by expansion using TCR sequencing. After 10 to 11 days of culture, CD4+ T cells were isolated with the EasySep CD4+ T cell isolation kit. Participants received two doses of either the BNT162b2 or the mRNA-1273 mRNA SARS-CoV-2 vaccine. Healthy vaccine recipients had no prior SARS-CoV-2 infection, confirmed by negative nucleocapsid antibodies before and after vaccination. Each well held 1.5 million to 2 million PBMC cultured in IMDM containing approximately 5% human AB serum, roughly 9.9 IU/ml IL-2 and gentamicin, along with about 10 ug/ml peptides. Half of the culture medium was replaced with fresh IL-2-containing medium on days 3 and 7. Unless noted otherwise, every peptide stimulation condition was grown in triplicate wells. PBMC were separated from whole blood using Ficoll-Paque Plus gradient centrifugation and were then either cryopreserved at -140C or used fresh. The overlapping peptide pools covered the spike proteins of SARS-CoV-2 and of the common cold coronaviruses HCoV-NL63, HCoV-OC43 and HCoV-229E. The QIAamp micro DNA kit was used to extract genomic DNA from the cultured CD4+ T cells.

In regard to this clone: The antigen it binds to is not known. No per-base quality is available; no much larger clone lies one base away.

The germline ends are 14 bases apart after V is trimmed by 5 bases and J by 4 bases. Reading from cysteine to phenylalanine, the CDR3 counts 14 amino acids. Only the CDR3 part of the read is kept: 42 bases, read in frame from the first base. The germline V gene sets CDR1 to SGHVS and CDR2 to FQNEAQ. The source was CD4+ T cells from PBMCs cultured with HCoV-NL63 spike peptides, collected after COVID-19 vaccination. The cell subset or site label for this specimen denotes: HCoV-NL63 spike overlapping peptide pool stimulation. The V and J genes are TRBV7-8 and TRBJ2-5, and the D gene may be TRBD2, 6 bases matching. This TCR was recovered from a human donor who received a COVID-19 vaccine. The nucleotide sequence is TGTGCCAGCAGCCCCCGACTAGGAACAGAGACCCAGTACTTC. Its product reads: CASSPRLGTETQYF.